These 17 T cell receptor beta chains were sequenced from one sample in a study of blood T cell repertoires in COVID-19. Assay used: immunoSEQ multiplex PCR; TCRdb lists only in-frame clones, some missing. The sample includes 200,000 to 250,000 clones, 80% of them seen just once. The sequenced material came from peripheral blood. The origin of the receptors is a human donor in a cohort sampled during active COVID-19.

The chain employs TRBV7-2 and TRBJ2-2, with TRBD1 matching 9 bases. V was clipped by 5 bases and J by 8 bases; unmatched bases: 6. This CDR3 comprises 14 residues. Germline V gene lookup returns CDR1 SGHTA and CDR2 FQGNSA. The CDR3 region is CASSGHRGQGELFF. The CDR3 coding sequence is TGTGCCAGCAGCGGACACAGGGGGCAAGGGGAGCTGTTTTTT.

In this sample, this clone turned up once. V gene TRBV19 combines with J gene TRBJ1-2; no definite D call. Trimming stripped 5 bases from V and 4 bases from J, with 14 bases between. CDR1 is LNHDA, CDR2 SQIVND, per germline (reference sequence). This CDR3 comprises 14 residues. The CDR3 DNA sequence: TGTGCCAGTAGTTCCGAGGGCCTGTTCTATGGCTACACCTTC. This sequence encodes CASSSEGLFYGYTF.

The chain has TRBV7-9 and TRBJ2-3; D is possibly TRBD2 (6 bases). CDR1 is SEHNR and CDR2 is FQNEAQ in the germline V gene (reference sequence). Trimming stripped 8 bases from V and 6 bases from J, with 21 bases between. This CDR3 is 15 amino acids long. This CDR3 reads CASASRRDGTDTQYF. CDR3 nucleotides: TGTGCCAGCGCCAGCCGGCGGGACGGGACGGATACGCAGTATTTT. The variable domain in full, completed from reference TRBV7-9 and TRBJ2-3, reads DTGVSQNPRHKITKRGQNVTFRCDPISEHNRLYWYRQTLGQGPEFLTYFQNEAQLEKSRLLSDRFSAERPKGSFSTLEIQRTEQGDSAMYLCASASRRDGTDTQYFGPGTRLTVL.

This chain links TRBV3-1 (or the pseudogene TRBV3-2) with TRBJ1-1; the D gene is possibly TRBD1 (6 bases). This CDR3 contains 14 residues. CDR1 LGHDT and CDR2 YNNKEL come from the germline V gene (reference sequence). Trimming stripped 4 bases from V and 1 base from J, with 10 bases between. Written as DNA, the CDR3 is TGTGCCAGCAGCCCACCCAGGGGGAACACTGAAGCTTTCTTT. This translates into CASSPPRGNTEAFF.

In this sample, this clone turned up a few times. The chain has TRBV7-2 and TRBJ2-5; D possibly corresponds to TRBD2 (5 bases). Germline lookup yields CDR1 SGHTA and CDR2 FQGNSA. The CDR3 spans 13 residues. Trimming took off 3 bases at V and 7 bases at J, with 12 bases between the two ends. The CDR3 protein is CASSLKQRGTQYF. CDR3 bases: TGTGCCAGCAGCTTGAAGCAACGGGGGACCCAGTACTTC.

This chain links TRBV6-1 with TRBJ1-4; tentatively, D is TRBD1 (5 bases). Germline V gives CDR1 MNHNS, CDR2 SASEGT. Deletions cut 4 bases from V and 3 bases from J, with 15 bases between. The CDR3 is 16 amino acids. The CDR3 coding sequence is TGTGCCAGCAGTGCAAACGACAGAGGCCCTAATGAAAAACTGTTTTTT. Translation gives CASSANDRGPNEKLFF.

As for this clone: The sample carries other DNA sequences with the same CDR3. CDR3 loop: CASSLTGNQPQHF. The CDR3 bases are TGTGCCAGCAGTTTAACAGGCAATCAGCCCCAGCATTTT. The chain links TRBV12-3 or TRBV12-4 to TRBJ1-5; D is ambiguous. The CDR3 totals 13 residues. V gave up 2 bases and J gave up 2 bases, with 4 bases separating them.

CDR3 loop: CASSEPQTGFHEQYF. CDR3 bases: TGTGCCAGCAGTGAACCCCAGACAGGGTTCCACGAGCAGTACTTC. The V and J genes are TRBV2 and TRBJ2-7, with 7 bases matching TRBD1. V trimming: 2 bases; J trimming: 5 bases; junction bases outside the gene matches: 9. This CDR3 spans 15 amino acids. Germline assignment: CDR1 SNHLY and CDR2 FYNNEI.

The chain joins TRBV9 to TRBJ1-2; D not resolved. The CDR3 length is 14 residues. The germline CDR1 and CDR2 sequences are SGDLS and YYNGEE. V shed 0 bases and J shed 0 bases, with 6 bases lying between them. This chain's CDR3 is CASSVDQANYGYTF. CDR3 DNA: TGTGCCAGCAGCGTAGATCAGGCTAACTATGGCTACACCTTC.

This chain connects TRBV4-1 to TRBJ1-1; 9 bases are shared with TRBD1. Germline CDR1 and CDR2: MGHRA and YSYEKL. The CDR3 runs 14 residues. With V trimmed by 6 bases and J by 4 bases, 6 bases remained unmatched. CDR3 sequence reads: CASRSTGGSTEAFF. CDR3 nucleotides: TGCGCCAGCAGGTCGACAGGGGGAAGCACTGAAGCTTTCTTT.

The V gene is TRBV5-4, the J gene TRBJ1-1; the D is unclear. Trimming stripped 5 bases from V and 5 bases from J, with 19 bases between. Germline V gene data show CDR1 as SGHNT and CDR2 as YYREEE (reference sequence). The CDR3 runs 15 residues. This CDR3 is CASRPTADPGTEAFF. The CDR3 region has the DNA TGTGCCAGCAGACCGACGGCCGACCCCGGGACTGAAGCTTTCTTT.

The V gene is TRBV7-9, the J gene TRBJ2-3; D is possibly TRBD1 (6 bases). Trimming pared 4 bases from V and 4 bases from J, leaving 9 bases between. Germline CDR1 is SEHNR and CDR2 is FQNEAQ (reference sequence). CDR3 length: 13 residues. CDR3 sequence: CASSSRGADTQYF. CDR3 in DNA: TGTGCCAGCAGCTCCAGGGGCGCAGATACGCAGTATTTT. The whole variable domain, remainder taken from reference TRBV7-9 and TRBJ2-3, is DTGVSQNPRHKITKRGQNVTFRCDPISEHNRLYWYRQTLGQGPEFLTYFQNEAQLEKSRLLSDRFSAERPKGSFSTLEIQRTEQGDSAMYLCASSSRGADTQYFGPGTRLTVL.

The chain links TRBV28 to TRBJ2-7; 9 positions agree with TRBD1. The germline V gene encodes CDR1 MDHEN and CDR2 SYDVKM. The CDR3 is made up of 15 amino acids. Losses at the gene ends were 4 bases for V and 6 bases for J; bases not matched to a gene: 10. The CDR3 is CASSSLRDRAGEQYF. The CDR3 DNA reads TGTGCCAGCAGTTCCCTCCGGGACAGGGCGGGCGAGCAGTACTTC.

The chain has TRBV7-9 and TRBJ1-6; 9 bases align to TRBD1. This CDR3 is built from 16 residues. Germline V gene sequence: CDR1 SEHNR, CDR2 FQNEAQ (reference sequence). The V gene end was trimmed by 4 bases and the J gene end by 10 bases; junction bases not matched to a gene: 11. CDR3: CASSSGTGSIASPLHF. CDR3 DNA sequence: TGTGCCAGCAGCTCCGGGACAGGGTCGATCGCCTCACCCCTCCACTTT.

The chain couples TRBV5-1 to TRBJ2-4; no definite D call. With 4 bases removed from V and 9 bases from J, the gap between germline ends came to 17 bases. The CDR3 runs 14 residues. Looked up from germline, CDR1 is SGHRS and CDR2 is YFSETQ. The CDR3 DNA reads as TGCGCCAGCAGCCCCATTGACCCTACGGGCATTCAGTACTTC. Protein sequence: CASSPIDPTGIQYF.

This sequence joins TRBV19 and TRBJ1-1; 7 nucleotides match TRBD1. V lost 3 bases and J lost 0; bases outside the gene matches: 13. The CDR3 loop spans 18 amino acids. Per germline, CDR1 LNHDA and CDR2 SQIVND (reference sequence). The CDR3, as DNA: TGTGCCAGTAGTATTAGTATAGGGACAGCGAAAGTGAACACTGAAGCTTTCTTT. This codes for CASSISIGTAKVNTEAFF.

The chain couples TRBV7-2 to TRBJ2-7; TRBD2 is a possible D gene (5 bases). V was cut by 0 bases and J by 5 bases, with 8 bases left in between. Germline-derived CDR1 and CDR2 are SGHTA and FQGNSA. The CDR3 has 13 residues. CDR3 in DNA: TGTGCCAGCAGCTTAGCAACGGGGAACGAGCAGTACTTC. Translation gives CASSLATGNEQYF. Combining the CDR3 with reference TRBV7-2 and TRBJ2-7 gives the whole variable domain GAGVSQSPSNKVTEKGKDVELRCDPISGHTALYWYRQSLGQGLEFLIYFQGNSAPDKSGLPSDRFSAERTGGSVSTLTIQRTQQEDSAVYLCASSLATGNEQYFGPGTRLTVT.